This section outlines one TCR beta chain sequence together with its context. Antigen unknown. Per germline, CDR1 SQVTM and CDR2 ANQGSEA. V lost 2 bases and J 2 bases, leaving 15 bases between the germline ends. This CDR3 region has 16 residues. This entry belongs to a study of shared clonotypes between healthy human individuals. Study summary: The donor group consisted of a couple of women and a few men, aged 18 to 49. Points from the study as a whole: Owing to a small donor count, the genetic and exposure-history diversity represented was limited.

TCRdb keeps only in-frame clones here, not all; method: immunoSEQ multiplex PCR. The sample holds some 1.5 million clones, 98% seen once. This clonotype originated in a man aged 25 to 40 in good health. Sequenced: naive CD4+ T cells sorted from blood. Subset given: CD45RA+ positively selected. This rearrangement joins TRBV29-1 to TRBJ2-2; D is unclear. The CDR3, as DNA: TGCAGCGTTGAAATGCCGGGTCCTATCAACACCGGGGAGCTGTTTTTT. It codes for CSVEMPGPINTGELFF.